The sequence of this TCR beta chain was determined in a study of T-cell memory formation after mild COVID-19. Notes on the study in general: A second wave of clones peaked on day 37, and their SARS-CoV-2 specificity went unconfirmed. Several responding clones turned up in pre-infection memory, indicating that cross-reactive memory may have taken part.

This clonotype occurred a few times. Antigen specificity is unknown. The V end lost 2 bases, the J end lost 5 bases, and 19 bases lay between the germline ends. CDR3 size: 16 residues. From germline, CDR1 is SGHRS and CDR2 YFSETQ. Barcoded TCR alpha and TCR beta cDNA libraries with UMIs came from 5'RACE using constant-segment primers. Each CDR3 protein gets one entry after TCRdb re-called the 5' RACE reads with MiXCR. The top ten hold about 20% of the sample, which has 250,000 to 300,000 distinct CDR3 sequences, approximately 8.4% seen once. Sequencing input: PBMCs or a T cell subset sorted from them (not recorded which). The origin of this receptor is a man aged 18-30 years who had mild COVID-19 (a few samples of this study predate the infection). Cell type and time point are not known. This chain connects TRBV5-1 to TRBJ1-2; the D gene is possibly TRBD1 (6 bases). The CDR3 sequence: CASSFDGQRAVYGYTF. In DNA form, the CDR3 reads TGCGCCAGCAGCTTCGATGGACAGAGAGCCGTTTATGGCTACACCTTC.